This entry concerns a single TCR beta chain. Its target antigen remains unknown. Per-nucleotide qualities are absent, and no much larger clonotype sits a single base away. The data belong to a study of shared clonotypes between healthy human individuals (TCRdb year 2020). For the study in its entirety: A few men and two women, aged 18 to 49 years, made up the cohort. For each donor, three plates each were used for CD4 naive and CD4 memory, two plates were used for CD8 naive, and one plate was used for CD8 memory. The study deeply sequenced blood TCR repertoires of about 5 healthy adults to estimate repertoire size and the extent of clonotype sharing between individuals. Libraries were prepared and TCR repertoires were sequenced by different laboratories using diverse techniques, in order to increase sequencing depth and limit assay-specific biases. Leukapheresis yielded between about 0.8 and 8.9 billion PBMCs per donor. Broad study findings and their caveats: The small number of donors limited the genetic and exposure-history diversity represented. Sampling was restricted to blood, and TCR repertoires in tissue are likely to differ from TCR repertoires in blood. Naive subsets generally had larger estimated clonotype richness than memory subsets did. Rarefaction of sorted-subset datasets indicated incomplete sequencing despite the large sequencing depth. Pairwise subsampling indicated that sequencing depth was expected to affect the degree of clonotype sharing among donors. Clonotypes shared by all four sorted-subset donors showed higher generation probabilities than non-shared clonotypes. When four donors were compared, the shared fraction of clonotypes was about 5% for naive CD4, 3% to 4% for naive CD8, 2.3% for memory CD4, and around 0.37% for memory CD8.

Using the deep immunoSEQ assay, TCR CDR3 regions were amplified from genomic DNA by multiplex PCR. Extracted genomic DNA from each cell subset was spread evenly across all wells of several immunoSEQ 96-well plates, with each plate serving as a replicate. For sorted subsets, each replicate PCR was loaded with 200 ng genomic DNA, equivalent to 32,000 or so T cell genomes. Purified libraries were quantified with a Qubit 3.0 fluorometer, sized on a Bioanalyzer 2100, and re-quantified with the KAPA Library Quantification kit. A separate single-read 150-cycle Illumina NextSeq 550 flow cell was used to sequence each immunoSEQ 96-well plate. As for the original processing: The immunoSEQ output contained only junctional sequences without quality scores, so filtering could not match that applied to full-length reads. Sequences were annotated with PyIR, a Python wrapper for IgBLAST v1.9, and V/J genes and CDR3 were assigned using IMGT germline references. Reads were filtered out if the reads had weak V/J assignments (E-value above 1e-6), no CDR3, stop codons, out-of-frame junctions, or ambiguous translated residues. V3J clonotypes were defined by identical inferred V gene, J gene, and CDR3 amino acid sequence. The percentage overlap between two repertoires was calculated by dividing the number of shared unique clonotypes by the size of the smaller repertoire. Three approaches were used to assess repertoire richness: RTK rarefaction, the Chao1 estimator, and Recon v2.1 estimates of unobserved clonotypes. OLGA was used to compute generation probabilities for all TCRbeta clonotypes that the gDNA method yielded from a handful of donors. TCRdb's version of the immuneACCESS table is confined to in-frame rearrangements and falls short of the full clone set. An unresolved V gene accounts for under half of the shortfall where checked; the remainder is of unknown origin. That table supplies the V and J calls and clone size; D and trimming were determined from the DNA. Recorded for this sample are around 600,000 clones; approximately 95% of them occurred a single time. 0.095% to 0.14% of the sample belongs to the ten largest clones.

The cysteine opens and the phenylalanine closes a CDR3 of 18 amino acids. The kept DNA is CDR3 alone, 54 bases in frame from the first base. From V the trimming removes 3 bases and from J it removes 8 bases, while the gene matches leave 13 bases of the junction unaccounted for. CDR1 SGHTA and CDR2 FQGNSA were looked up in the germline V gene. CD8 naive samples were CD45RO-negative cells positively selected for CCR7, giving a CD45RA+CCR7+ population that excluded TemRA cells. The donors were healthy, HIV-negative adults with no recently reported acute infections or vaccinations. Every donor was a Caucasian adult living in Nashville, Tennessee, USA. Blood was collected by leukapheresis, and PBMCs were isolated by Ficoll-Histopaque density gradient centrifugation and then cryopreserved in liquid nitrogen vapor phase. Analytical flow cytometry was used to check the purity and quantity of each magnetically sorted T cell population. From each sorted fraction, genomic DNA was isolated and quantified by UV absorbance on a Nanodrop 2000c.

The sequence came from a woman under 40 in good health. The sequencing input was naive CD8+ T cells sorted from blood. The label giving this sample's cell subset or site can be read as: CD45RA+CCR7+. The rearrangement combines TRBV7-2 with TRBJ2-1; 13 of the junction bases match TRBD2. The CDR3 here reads CASSFPLLLAGGAHEQFF. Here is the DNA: TGTGCCAGCAGCTTCCCACTTTTACTAGCGGGAGGGGCCCATGAGCAGTTCTTC.